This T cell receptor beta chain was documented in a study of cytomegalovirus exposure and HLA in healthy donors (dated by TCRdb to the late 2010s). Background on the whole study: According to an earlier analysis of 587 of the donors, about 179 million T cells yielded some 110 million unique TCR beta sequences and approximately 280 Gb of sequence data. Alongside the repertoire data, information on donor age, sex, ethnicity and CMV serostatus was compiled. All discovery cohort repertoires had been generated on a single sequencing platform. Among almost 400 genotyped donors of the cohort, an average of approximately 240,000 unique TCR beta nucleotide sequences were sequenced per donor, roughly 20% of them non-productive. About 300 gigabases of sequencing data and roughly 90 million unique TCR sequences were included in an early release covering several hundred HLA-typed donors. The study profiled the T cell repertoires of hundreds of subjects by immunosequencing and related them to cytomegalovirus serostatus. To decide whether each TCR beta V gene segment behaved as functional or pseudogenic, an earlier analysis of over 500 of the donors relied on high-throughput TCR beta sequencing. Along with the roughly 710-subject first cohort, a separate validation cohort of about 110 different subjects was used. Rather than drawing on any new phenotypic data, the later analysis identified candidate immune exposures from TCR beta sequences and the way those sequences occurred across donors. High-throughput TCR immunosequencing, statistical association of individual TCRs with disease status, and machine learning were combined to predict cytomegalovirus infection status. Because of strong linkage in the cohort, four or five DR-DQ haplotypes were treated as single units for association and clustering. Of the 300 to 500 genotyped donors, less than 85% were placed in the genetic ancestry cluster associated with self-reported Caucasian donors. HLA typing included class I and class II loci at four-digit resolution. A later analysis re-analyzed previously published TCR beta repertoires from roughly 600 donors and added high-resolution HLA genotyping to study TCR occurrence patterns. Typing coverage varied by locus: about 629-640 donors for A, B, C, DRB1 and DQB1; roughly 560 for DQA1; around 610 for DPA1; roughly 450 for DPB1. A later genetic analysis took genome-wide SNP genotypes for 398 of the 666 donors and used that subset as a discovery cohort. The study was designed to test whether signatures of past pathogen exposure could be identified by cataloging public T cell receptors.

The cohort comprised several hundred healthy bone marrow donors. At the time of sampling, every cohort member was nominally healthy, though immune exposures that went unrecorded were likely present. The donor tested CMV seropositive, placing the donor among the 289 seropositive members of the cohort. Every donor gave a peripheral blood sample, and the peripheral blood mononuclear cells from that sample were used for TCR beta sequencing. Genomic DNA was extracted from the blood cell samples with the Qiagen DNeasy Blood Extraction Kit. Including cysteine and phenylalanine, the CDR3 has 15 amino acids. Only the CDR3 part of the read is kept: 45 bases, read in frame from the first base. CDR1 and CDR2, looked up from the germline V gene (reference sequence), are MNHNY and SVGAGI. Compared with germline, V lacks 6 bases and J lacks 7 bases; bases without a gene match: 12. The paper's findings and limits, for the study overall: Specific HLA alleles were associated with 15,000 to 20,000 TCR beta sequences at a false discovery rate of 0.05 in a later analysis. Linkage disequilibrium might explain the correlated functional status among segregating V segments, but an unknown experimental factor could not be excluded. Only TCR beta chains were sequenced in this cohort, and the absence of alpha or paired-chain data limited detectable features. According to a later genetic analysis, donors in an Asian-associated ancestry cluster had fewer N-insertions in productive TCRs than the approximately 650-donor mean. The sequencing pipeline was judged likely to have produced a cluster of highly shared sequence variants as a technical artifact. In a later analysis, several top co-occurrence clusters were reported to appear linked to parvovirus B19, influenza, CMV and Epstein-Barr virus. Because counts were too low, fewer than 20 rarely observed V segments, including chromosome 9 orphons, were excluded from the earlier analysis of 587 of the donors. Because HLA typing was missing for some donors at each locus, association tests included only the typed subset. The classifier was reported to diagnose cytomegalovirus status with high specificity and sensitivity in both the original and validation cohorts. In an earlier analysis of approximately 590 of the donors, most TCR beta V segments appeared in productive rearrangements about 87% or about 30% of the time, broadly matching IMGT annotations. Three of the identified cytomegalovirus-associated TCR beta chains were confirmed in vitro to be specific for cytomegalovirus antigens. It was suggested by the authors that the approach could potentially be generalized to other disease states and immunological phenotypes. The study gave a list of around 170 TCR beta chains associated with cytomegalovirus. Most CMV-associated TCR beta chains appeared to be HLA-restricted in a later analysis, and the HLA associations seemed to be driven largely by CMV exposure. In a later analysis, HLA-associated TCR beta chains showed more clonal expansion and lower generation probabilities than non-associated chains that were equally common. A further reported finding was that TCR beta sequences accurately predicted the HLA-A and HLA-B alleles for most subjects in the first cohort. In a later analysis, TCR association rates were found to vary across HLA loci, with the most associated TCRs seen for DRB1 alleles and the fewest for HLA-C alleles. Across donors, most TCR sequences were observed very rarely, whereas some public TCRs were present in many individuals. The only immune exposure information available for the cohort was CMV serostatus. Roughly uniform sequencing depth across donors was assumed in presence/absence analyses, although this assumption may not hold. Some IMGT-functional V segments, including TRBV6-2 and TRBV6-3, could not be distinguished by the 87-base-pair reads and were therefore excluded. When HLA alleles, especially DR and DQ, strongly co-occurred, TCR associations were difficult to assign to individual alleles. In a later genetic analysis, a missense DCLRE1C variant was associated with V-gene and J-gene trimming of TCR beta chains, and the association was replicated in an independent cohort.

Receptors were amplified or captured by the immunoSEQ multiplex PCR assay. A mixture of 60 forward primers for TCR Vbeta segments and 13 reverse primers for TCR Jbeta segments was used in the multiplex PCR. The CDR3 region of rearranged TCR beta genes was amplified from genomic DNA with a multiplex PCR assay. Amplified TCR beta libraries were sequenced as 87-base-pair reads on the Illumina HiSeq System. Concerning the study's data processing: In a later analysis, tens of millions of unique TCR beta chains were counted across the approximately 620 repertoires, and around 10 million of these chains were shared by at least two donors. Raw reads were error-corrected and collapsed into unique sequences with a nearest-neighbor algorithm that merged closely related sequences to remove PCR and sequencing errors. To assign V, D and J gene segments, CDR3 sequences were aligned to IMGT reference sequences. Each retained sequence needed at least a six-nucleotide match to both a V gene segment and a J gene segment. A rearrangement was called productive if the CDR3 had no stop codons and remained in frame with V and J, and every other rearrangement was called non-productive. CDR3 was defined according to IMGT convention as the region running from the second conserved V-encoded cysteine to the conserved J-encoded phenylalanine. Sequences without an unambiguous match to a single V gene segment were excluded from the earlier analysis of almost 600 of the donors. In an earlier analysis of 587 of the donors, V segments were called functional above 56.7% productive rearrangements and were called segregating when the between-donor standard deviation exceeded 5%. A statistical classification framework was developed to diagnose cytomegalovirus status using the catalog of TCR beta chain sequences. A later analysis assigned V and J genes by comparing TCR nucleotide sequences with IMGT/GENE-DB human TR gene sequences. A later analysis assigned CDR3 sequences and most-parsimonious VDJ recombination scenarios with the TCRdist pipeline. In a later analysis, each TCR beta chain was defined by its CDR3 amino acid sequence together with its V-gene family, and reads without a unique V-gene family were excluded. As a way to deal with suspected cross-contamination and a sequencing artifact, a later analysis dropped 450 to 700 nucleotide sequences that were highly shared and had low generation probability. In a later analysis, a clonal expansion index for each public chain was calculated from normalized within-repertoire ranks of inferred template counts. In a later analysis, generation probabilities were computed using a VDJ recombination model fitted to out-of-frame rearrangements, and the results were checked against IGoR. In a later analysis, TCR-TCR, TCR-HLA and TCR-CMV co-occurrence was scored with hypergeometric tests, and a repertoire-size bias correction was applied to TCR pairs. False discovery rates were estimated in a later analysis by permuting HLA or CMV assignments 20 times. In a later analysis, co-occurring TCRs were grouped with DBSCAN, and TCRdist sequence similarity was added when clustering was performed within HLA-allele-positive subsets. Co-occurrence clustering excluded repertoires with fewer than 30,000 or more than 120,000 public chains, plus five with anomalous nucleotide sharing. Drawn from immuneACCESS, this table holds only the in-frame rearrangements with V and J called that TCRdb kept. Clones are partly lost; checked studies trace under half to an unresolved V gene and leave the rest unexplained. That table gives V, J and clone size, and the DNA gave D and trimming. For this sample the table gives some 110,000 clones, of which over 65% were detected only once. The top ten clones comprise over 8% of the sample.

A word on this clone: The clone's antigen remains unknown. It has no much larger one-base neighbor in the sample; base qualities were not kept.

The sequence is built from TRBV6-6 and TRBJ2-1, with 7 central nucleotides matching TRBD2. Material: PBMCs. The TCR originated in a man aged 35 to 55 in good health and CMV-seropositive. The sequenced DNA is TGTGCCAGCAGCCGAGAGGGAGGGCCTTTAAATGAGCAGTTCTTC. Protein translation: CASSREGGPLNEQFF.